The rows below give T cell receptor beta chains drawn from one sample of a study of Ad26.COV2.S vaccination and SARS-CoV-2 variants. Here immunoSEQ multiplex PCR was the method, and the copy in TCRdb shows in-frame clones only, minus some. The repertoire holds roughly 700,000 clones, with approximately 88% as singletons. The sample here was peripheral blood, taken in a trial of Ad26.COV2.S vaccine versus placebo. Receptors originate from a person aged 18-60 years who received the Ad26.COV2.S COVID-19 vaccine or a placebo. The conserved cysteine and the conserved F or W are not part of the CDR3 here.

TRBV6-4 | ASSEEGYGSPLH
TRBV5-1 | ASSFGGREETQY
TRBV6-6 | ASSYVSNQPQH
TRBV7-2 | ASSLDRFSGGAETQY
TRBV6-6 | ASSLAGGRYEQY
TRBV6-5 | ASDAYNYEQY
TRBV5-4 | ASSLVLNYGYT
TRBV7-9 | ASSRQIHYEQY
TRBV7-9 | ASSPPGTNTDTQY
TRBV19 | ASRSGEKLF